This T cell receptor (beta chain) was documented in a study of beta chain features in type 1 diabetes. Across the study: All samples together contributed more than 90,000,000 sorted cells for examination. Study observations and caveats: Fewer insertions but more deletions were seen at VDJ junctions in type 1 diabetes patients. TCRB CDR3s were moderately but significantly shorter in Type 1 diabetes patients in all four CD4+ subsets.

The CDR3 spans 13 residues. Looked up from germline, CDR1 is SQVTM and CDR2 is ANQGSEA. V shed 3 bases and J shed 2 bases, with 11 bases lying between them. Reverse transcribing all isolated RNA meant expressed TCRB transcripts were sequenced. Libraries were prepared by immunoSEQ multiplex PCR; TCRdb keeps only in-frame clonotypes and omits some of them. The data hold 120,000 or so clones, with around 15% observed a single time. All of the sorted populations showed purity greater than 95%. This clone was detected a few times. Its antigen remains unknown. This sequence was found in a man aged 18 to 29 with type 1 diabetes. Sample: central memory CD4+ T cells from blood. The chain couples TRBV29-1 to TRBJ2-7, with D possibly TRBD2 on 6 matching bases. CDR3 residues: CSVDLAPTYEQYF. For the CDR3, the DNA is TGCAGCGTTGATCTAGCGCCGACCTACGAGCAGTACTTC.